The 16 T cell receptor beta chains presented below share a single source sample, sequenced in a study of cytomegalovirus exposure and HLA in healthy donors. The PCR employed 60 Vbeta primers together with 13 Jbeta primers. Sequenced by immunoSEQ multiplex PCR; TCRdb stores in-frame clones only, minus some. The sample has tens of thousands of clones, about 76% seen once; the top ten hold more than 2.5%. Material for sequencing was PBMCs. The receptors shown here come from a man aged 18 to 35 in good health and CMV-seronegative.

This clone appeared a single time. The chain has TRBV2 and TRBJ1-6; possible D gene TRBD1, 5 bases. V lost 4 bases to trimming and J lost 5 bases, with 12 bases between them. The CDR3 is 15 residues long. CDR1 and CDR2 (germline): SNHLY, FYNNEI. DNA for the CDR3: TGTGCCAGCAGTGCGTTTGGACAAGATAATTCACCCCTCCACTTT. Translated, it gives CASSAFGQDNSPLHF.

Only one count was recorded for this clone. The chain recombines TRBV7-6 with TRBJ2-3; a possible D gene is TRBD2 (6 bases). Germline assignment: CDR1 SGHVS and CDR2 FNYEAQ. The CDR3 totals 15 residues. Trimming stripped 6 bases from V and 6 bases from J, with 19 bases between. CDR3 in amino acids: CASRPGDWLGDTQYF. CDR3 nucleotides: TGTGCCAGCAGACCCGGGGACTGGCTGGGGGATACGCAGTATTTT.

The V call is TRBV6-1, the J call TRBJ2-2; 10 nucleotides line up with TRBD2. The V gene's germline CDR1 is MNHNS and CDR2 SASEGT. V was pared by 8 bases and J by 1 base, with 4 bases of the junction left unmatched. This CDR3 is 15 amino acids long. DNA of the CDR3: TGTGCCAGCCCTGGGACTAGCGAGAACACCGGGGAGCTGTTTTTT. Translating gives CASPGTSENTGELFF.

The DNA for the CDR3 is TGTGCCAGCAGTTATGGACAGGAGCCCCAGCATTTT. It is translated as CASSYGQEPQHF. This rearrangement joins TRBV6-6 to TRBJ1-5; 7 positions match TRBD1. The length of the CDR3 is 12 residues. After removal of 3 bases from V and 8 bases from J, the junction contained 1 base not matched to a gene. Germline CDR1 reads MNHNY; CDR2 reads SVGAGI (reference sequence).

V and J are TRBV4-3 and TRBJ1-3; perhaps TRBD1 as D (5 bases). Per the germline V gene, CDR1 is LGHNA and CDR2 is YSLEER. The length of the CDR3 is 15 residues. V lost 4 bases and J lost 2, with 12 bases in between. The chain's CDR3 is CASSPGGGAGNTIYF. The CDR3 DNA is TGCGCCAGCAGCCCCGGGGGGGGTGCTGGAAACACCATATATTTT.

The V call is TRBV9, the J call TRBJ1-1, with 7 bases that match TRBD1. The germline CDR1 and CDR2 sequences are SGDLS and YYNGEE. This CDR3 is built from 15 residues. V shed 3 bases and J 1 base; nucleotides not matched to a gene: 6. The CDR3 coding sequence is TGTGCCAGCAGCGCCGAACCAGGGGGGAACACTGAAGCTTTCTTT. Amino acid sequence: CASSAEPGGNTEAFF. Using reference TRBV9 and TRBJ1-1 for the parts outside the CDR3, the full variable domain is DSGVTQTPKHLITATGQRVTLRCSPRSGDLSVYWYQQSLDQGLQFLIQYYNGEERAKGNILERFSAQQFPDLHSELNLSSLELGDSALYFCASSAEPGGNTEAFFGQGTRLTVV.

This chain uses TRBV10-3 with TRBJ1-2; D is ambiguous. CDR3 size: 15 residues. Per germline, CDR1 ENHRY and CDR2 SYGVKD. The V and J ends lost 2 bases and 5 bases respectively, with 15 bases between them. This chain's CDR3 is CAISENARGTYGYTF. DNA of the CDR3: TGTGCCATCAGTGAGAACGCCCGGGGTACTTATGGCTACACCTTC.

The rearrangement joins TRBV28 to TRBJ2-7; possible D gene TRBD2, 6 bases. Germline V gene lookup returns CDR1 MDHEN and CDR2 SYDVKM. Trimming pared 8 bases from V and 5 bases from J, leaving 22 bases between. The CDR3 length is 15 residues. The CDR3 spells CASGGTAHVGHEQYF. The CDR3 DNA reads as TGTGCCAGCGGGGGGACCGCCCATGTTGGCCACGAGCAGTACTTC.

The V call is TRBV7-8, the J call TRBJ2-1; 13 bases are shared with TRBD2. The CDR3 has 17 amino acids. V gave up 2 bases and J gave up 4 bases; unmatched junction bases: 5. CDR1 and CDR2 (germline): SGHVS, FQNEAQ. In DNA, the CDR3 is TGTGCCAGCAGCTTAACTAGCGGGGGGGCAGGTTACAATGAGCAGTTCTTC. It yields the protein CASSLTSGGAGYNEQFF.

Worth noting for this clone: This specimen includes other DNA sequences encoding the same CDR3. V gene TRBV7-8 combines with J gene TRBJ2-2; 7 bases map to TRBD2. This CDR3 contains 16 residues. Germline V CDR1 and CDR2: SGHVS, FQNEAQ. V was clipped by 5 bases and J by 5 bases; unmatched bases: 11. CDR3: CASSLTSYPTTGELFF. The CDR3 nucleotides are TGTGCCAGCAGCCTGACTAGCTACCCTACTACCGGGGAGCTGTTTTTT.

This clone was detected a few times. The CDR3 DNA follows: TGTGCCAGCAGCTTAATGCGAGATACGCAGTATTTT. It encodes CASSLMRDTQYF. V usage is TRBV7-2 and J usage is TRBJ2-3; D call uncertain. This CDR3 comprises 12 residues. The V end was cut by 2 bases, the J end by 5 bases, with 5 bases between. Germline values: CDR1 SGHTA, CDR2 FQGNSA.

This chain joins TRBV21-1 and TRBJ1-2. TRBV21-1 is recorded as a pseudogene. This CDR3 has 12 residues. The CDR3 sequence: CASSTPPYGYTF. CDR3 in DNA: TGTGCCAGCAGCACCCCTCCCTATGGCTACACCTTC.

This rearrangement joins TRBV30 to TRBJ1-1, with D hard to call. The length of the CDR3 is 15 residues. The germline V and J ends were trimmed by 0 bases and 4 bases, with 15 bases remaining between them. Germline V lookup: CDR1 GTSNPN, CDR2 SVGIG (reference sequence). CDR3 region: CAWSVPRKRSTEAFF. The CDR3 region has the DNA TGTGCCTGGAGTGTACCGAGGAAGAGGAGCACTGAAGCTTTCTTT. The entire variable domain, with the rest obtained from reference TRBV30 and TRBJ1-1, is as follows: SQTIHQWPATLVQPVGSPLSLECTVEGTSNPNLYWYRQAAGRGLQLLFYSVGIGQISSEVPQNLSASRPQDRQFILSSKKLLLSDSGFYLCAWSVPRKRSTEAFFGQGTRLTVV.

The CDR3 protein is CASSLVLRGRETQYF. Here the CDR3 DNA reads TGTGCCAGCAGCTTAGTTTTGAGGGGGCGAGAGACCCAGTACTTC. The chain uses TRBV7-2 and TRBJ2-5; 7 bases map to TRBD1. The germline V gene has CDR1 SGHTA and CDR2 FQGNSA. The CDR3 is made up of 15 amino acids. V lost 1 base to trimming and J lost 4 bases; unmatched junction nucleotides: 6.

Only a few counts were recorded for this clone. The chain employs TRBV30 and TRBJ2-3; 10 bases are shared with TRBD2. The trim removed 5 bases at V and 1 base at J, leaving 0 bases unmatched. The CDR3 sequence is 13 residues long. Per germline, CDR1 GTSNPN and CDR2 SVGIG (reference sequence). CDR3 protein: CAWGLAGTDTQYF. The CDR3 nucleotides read TGTGCCTGGGGACTAGCGGGCACAGATACGCAGTATTTT.

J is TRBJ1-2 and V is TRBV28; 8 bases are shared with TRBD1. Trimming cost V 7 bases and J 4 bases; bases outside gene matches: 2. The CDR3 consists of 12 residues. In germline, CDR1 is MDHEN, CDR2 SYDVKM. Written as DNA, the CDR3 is TGTGCCAGCATTGACAGGGGCTATGGCTACACCTTC. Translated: CASIDRGYGYTF.